This T cell receptor beta chain was recorded in a study of cytomegalovirus exposure and HLA in healthy donors. Broader study findings: The investigators catalogued 150 to 200 TCR beta chains as cytomegalovirus-associated. Rarity characterized most TCR sequences, yet some public TCRs appeared in many donors.

With respect to this clone: Its antigen is unknown.

Among the approximately 110 subjects of the validation cohort, separate from the roughly 670-subject first cohort, were the donors. Only in-frame clones appear in the TCRdb table, and some are missing; sequencing was by immunoSEQ multiplex PCR. The table has roughly 75,000 clones, approximately 94% seen once. CDR3 length: 14 residues. The sample comprised PBMCs. The V gene is TRBV21-1, the J gene TRBJ2-1; the tabulated D call, TRBD2, remains unverified against the DNA. TRBV21-1 is tagged as a pseudogene. The sequence came from a woman between 18 and 29 years old in good health and CMV-seropositive. This CDR3 is CASSIDQDYNEQFF. The CDR3 DNA sequence: TGTGCCAGCAGCATAGATCAAGATTACAATGAGCAGTTCTTC.